The clone carrying this T cell receptor (beta chain) has ten or more counts. The antigen is not known. This CDR3 is 17 amino acids long. V lost 6 bases to trimming and J lost 7 bases; unmatched junction nucleotides: 15. Making the TCR beta libraries involved quantitative 5'-RACE with molecular barcodes. TCRdb re-analysed the 5' RACE reads in MiXCR, keeping a single row per CDR3 protein. The table includes more than 150,000 distinct CDR3 sequences, roughly 18% detected once. The data were obtained in a study of CD8 T cells in ankylosing spondylitis. Study-level results: Earlier literature documents some of the motif variants in reactive arthritis synovial fluid and blood. As for the disease-linked clones, they showed a CD8+ phenotype and occurred at relatively low frequencies in peripheral blood. A TCR beta motif of eight or nine highly homologous variants seemed to mark ankylosing spondylitis blood.

This sequence was found in a male donor between 5 and 35 years old with ankylosing spondylitis or in good health (not recorded which). Sequenced input: blood, either unsorted or a sorted T cell fraction (not recorded which). V is TRBV12-3 or TRBV12-4 and J is TRBJ1-6; 7 bases are a match to TRBD1. CDR3 protein: CASSSPPDRILNSPLHF. For the CDR3, the DNA is TGTGCCAGCAGCTCACCACCGGACAGGATATTGAATTCACCCCTCCACTTT.